A single sample gave rise to the 27 T cell receptor beta chains below, sequenced in a study of blood T cell repertoires in COVID-19 (dated by TCRdb to 2020 to 2022). The method was the immunoSEQ multiplex PCR assay. TCRdb took over this immuneACCESS table, retaining in-frame rearrangements with V and J assigned. Such tables are incomplete; in checked studies, under half of the missing clones stem from an unresolved V gene, and the remainder is unexplained. This sample holds about 260,000 clones; 83% were observed only once. The top ten clonotypes cover over 9% of the sample. The sample comprised peripheral blood. These receptors were taken from a woman in her 50s who had recovered from COVID-19.

The CDR3 loop is CSVEAGTGVEETQYF. The CDR3, as DNA: TGCAGCGTTGAAGCCGGGACAGGGGTGGAAGAGACCCAGTACTTC. V gene TRBV29-1 combines with J gene TRBJ2-5; 10 positions agree with TRBD1. The CDR3 extends over 15 amino acids. Germline CDR1 SQVTM, CDR2 ANQGSEA. V was pared by 1 base and J by 3 bases, with 5 bases of the junction left unmatched.

This chain links TRBV23-1 with TRBJ1-1; D unclear. TRBV23-1 is placed among ORFs of uncertain function. This CDR3 has 17 residues. V was cut by 8 bases and J by 2 bases, with 24 bases left in between. Here the CDR3 DNA reads TGCGCCAGCCCGTTCGGTGAGGAAAAGCGGGGAAACACTGAAGCTTTCTTT. This codes for CASPFGEEKRGNTEAFF.

J is TRBJ2-7 and V is TRBV15, with 7 bases that match TRBD1. V gave up 0 bases and J gave up 6 bases; unmatched junction bases: 8. Germline loops: CDR1 LNHNV, CDR2 YYDKDF (reference sequence). The CDR3 contains 15 residues. The CDR3 DNA sequence: TGTGCCACCAGCAGAGACCCGACAGGGTTTGGCGAGCAGTACTTC. This encodes CATSRDPTGFGEQYF.

This clone appeared a few times. The chain carries TRBV11-2 and TRBJ2-2; 10 positions agree with TRBD2. The V and J ends lost 3 bases and 1 base, in that order; junction bases with no gene match: 5. The CDR3 loop spans 17 amino acids. Germline-derived CDR1 and CDR2 are SGHAT and FQNNGV. As DNA, the CDR3 is TGTGCCAGCAGCTTTCCAGCGGGAGGGATGAACACCGGGGAGCTGTTTTTT. It translates to CASSFPAGGMNTGELFF.

V and J are TRBV2 and TRBJ2-3; 8 positions agree with TRBD2. CDR1 and CDR2 (germline): SNHLY, FYNNEI. V lost 7 bases and J lost 0; bases outside the gene matches: 9. This CDR3 has 16 amino acids. CDR3 loop: CASTLGLAASTDTQYF. The CDR3 region has the DNA TGTGCCAGCACCCTAGGACTAGCAGCTAGCACAGATACGCAGTATTTT.

The chain carries TRBV18 and TRBJ2-7; no clear D. The CDR3 consists of 14 residues. Germline lookup yields CDR1 KGHSH and CDR2 LQKENI. Between the trimmed V and J ends, which lost 6 bases and 2 bases, there was a span of 14 bases. The DNA of the CDR3 is TGTGCCAGCTCCGCCACCGGCGGAGCCTACGAGCAGTACTTC. Translated, it gives CASSATGGAYEQYF. The full variable domain, in which reference TRBV18 and TRBJ2-7 provide the parts outside the CDR3, is NAGVMQNPRHLVRRRGQEARLRCSPMKGHSHVYWYRQLPEEGLKFMVYLQKENIIDESGMPKERFSAEFPKEGPSILRIQQVVRGDSAAYFCASSATGGAYEQYFGPGTRLTVT.

The chain uses TRBV19 and TRBJ1-2; the D is unclear. CDR3 size: 12 residues. V dropped 5 bases and J dropped 4 bases, with 8 bases sitting between them. Germline V CDR1 and CDR2: LNHDA, SQIVND (reference sequence). CDR3 protein: CASSPLSYGYTF. In DNA, the CDR3 is TGTGCCAGTAGTCCGCTAAGCTATGGCTACACCTTC.

The CDR3: CASSLDIPRDTQYF. CDR3 in DNA: TGTGCCAGCAGCTTAGATATACCGAGAGATACGCAGTATTTT. The chain employs TRBV11-2 and TRBJ2-3; the D is unclear. CDR1 and CDR2 from the germline V gene are SGHAT and FQNNGV. CDR3 length equals 14 residues. V dropped 0 bases and J dropped 5 bases, with 9 bases sitting between them.

V usage is TRBV19 and J usage is TRBJ1-6; D unresolved. V was cut by 2 bases and J by 0 bases, with 8 bases left in between. Germline-derived CDR1 and CDR2 are LNHDA and SQIVND (reference sequence). This CDR3 is built from 16 residues. CDR3 amino acids: CASSIRSSSYNSPLHF. The CDR3 DNA sequence: TGTGCCAGTAGTATACGTTCGAGCTCCTATAATTCACCCCTCCACTTT.

The chain recombines TRBV24-1 with TRBJ2-1, with 14 bases that match TRBD2. The trim removed 10 bases at V and 8 bases at J, leaving 9 bases unmatched. CDR3 length: 15 residues. Germline loops: CDR1 KGHDR, CDR2 SFDVKD. CDR3 region: CATTGGLAGAHEQFF. The CDR3 DNA reads TGTGCCACTACAGGGGGACTAGCGGGGGCTCATGAGCAGTTCTTC.

CDR3 in DNA: TGTGCCAGCAGTGGTAGCGGGGGGGGTGAGTTCTTC. It is translated as CASSGSGGGEFF. The V and J genes are TRBV2 and TRBJ2-1; 11 bases are a match to TRBD2. V lost 4 bases to trimming and J lost 14 bases; unmatched junction nucleotides: 4. The CDR3 runs 12 residues. Germline lookup yields CDR1 SNHLY and CDR2 FYNNEI.

CDR3 protein: CASMMTSGGNTQYF. The CDR3 bases are TGCGCCAGCATGATGACTAGCGGGGGGAATACGCAGTATTTT. The chain employs TRBV5-1 and TRBJ2-3; 13 nucleotides match TRBD2. The CDR3 runs 14 residues. Trimming removed 6 bases from V and 7 bases from J; junction bases left unmatched: 5. The V gene's germline CDR1 is SGHRS and CDR2 YFSETQ.

The genes are TRBV7-2 and TRBJ1-6; TRBD1 agrees at 9 bases. The V and J ends lost 5 bases and 7 bases, in that order; junction bases with no gene match: 6. The CDR3 has 15 amino acids. The germline gives CDR1 SGHTA, CDR2 FQGNSA. The CDR3 bases are TGTGCCAGCAGCGCGAACAGGGGGCACAATTCACCCCTCCACTTT. Protein: CASSANRGHNSPLHF.

The chain carries TRBV7-2 and TRBJ2-1; D gene unclear. The germline V gene has CDR1 SGHTA and CDR2 FQGNSA. V lost 7 bases and J lost 0, with 13 bases in between. The CDR3 has 15 amino acids. The CDR3 loop reads CASTARVGSYNEQFF. CDR3 bases: TGTGCCAGCACCGCTCGGGTCGGCTCCTACAATGAGCAGTTCTTC.

The chain has TRBV19 and TRBJ2-1; the D is unclear. The length of the CDR3 is 14 residues. Trimming took off 9 bases at V and 2 bases at J, with 14 bases between the two ends. Germline loops: CDR1 LNHDA, CDR2 SQIVND (reference sequence). The CDR3 here is CASGAVPTYNEQFF. The CDR3 bases are TGTGCCAGCGGTGCGGTGCCAACCTACAATGAGCAGTTCTTC.

The rearrangement uses TRBV27 and TRBJ2-7; 11 bases fit TRBD1. Germline V gene lookup returns CDR1 MNHEY and CDR2 SMNVEV (reference sequence). This CDR3 comprises 16 residues. V dropped 5 bases and J dropped 0; count of bases not matched to a gene: 6. The CDR3 nucleotides are TGTGCCAGCAGTCCCGGACAGGGGGCCAGCTCCTACGAGCAGTACTTC. Its protein is CASSPGQGASSYEQYF.

The chain employs TRBV25-1 and TRBJ2-5; tentative D call: TRBD1 (5 bases). The V gene lost 1 base and the J gene lost 2 bases, with 8 bases spanning the gap. CDR1 and CDR2 from the germline V gene are MGHDK and SYGVNS. The CDR3 runs to 14 residues. Written as DNA, the CDR3 is TGTGCCAGCAGTGAATTTACAGGTCAAGAGACCCAGTACTTC. This gives the protein CASSEFTGQETQYF.

The chain is built from TRBV11-3 and TRBJ2-2; a weak D match, TRBD1 (6 bases). There are 16 residues in the CDR3. The V gene's germline CDR1 is SGHNT and CDR2 YENEEA. The V end lost 2 bases, the J end lost 7 bases, and 17 bases lay between the germline ends. In DNA, the CDR3 is TGTGCCAGCAGCTTAAGAAATTCACAGGGTCACGGGGAGCTGTTTTTT. Its protein is CASSLRNSQGHGELFF.

The rearrangement uses TRBV25-1 and TRBJ1-1, with D possibly being TRBD1 (5 bases). V lost 8 bases to trimming and J lost 4 bases, with 8 bases between them. The germline V gene has CDR1 MGHDK and CDR2 SYGVNS. CDR3 length: 11 residues. CDR3 DNA: TGTGCCAGCTCCCAGGGCACTGAAGCTTTCTTT. Translating gives CASSQGTEAFF.

V gene TRBV4-2 combines with J gene TRBJ1-1; D is unclear. Trimming removed 1 base from V and 1 base from J, with 10 bases in between. Looked up from germline, CDR1 is LGHNA and CDR2 is YNFKEQ. This CDR3 spans 15 amino acids. CDR3 nucleotide sequence: TGTGCCAGCAGCCAAGCGGGTCCACAGAACACTGAAGCTTTCTTT. This encodes CASSQAGPQNTEAFF.

The rearrangement joins TRBV6-5 to TRBJ1-1; D is unclear. With 0 bases removed from V and 4 bases from J, the gap between germline ends came to 12 bases. Germline loops: CDR1 MNHEY, CDR2 SVGAGI. The CDR3 is 15 residues long. The CDR3 sequence: CASSYSGGVGTEAFF. CDR3 coding DNA: TGTGCCAGCAGTTACTCTGGCGGGGTGGGCACTGAAGCTTTCTTT.

This clone was counted a single time. In DNA, the CDR3 is TGTGCCAGCTCGGACAGGGAACCCCTCCACTTT. Protein sequence: CASSDREPLHF. The chain uses TRBV28 and TRBJ1-6; 8 bases are shared with TRBD1. V dropped 8 bases and J dropped 12; count of bases not matched to a gene: 3. This CDR3 has 11 residues. The germline gives CDR1 MDHEN, CDR2 SYDVKM.

V usage is TRBV7-2 and J usage is TRBJ1-6; D remains ambiguous. The CDR3 sequence is 16 residues long. Germline V gene lookup returns CDR1 SGHTA and CDR2 FQGNSA. V lost 2 bases, J lost 4 bases, and 12 bases lay in between. CDR3 protein: CASSLQVPGYNSPLHF. As DNA, the CDR3 is TGTGCCAGCAGCTTACAAGTCCCGGGGTATAATTCACCCCTCCACTTT.

CDR3 nucleotide sequence: TGTGCCTGGAGTCTTGGGGGCGGAAACACCATATATTTT. Encoded protein: CAWSLGGGNTIYF. This chain uses TRBV30 with TRBJ1-3; tentative D call: TRBD1 (6 bases). The CDR3 is made up of 13 amino acids. The V and J ends lost 2 bases and 4 bases respectively, with 9 bases between them. Germline CDR1 and CDR2: GTSNPN and SVGIG (reference sequence). Filled out from reference TRBV30 and TRBJ1-3, the complete variable domain reads SQTIHQWPATLVQPVGSPLSLECTVEGTSNPNLYWYRQAAGRGLQLLFYSVGIGQISSEVPQNLSASRPQDRQFILSSKKLLLSDSGFYLCAWSLGGGNTIYFGEGSWLTVV.

The CDR3 protein is CASSPPGQGYEQYF. The DNA of the CDR3 is TGTGCCAGCTCACCTCCGGGACAGGGCTACGAGCAGTACTTC. V is TRBV18 and J is TRBJ2-7; TRBD1 aligns across 9 bases. Germline V gives CDR1 KGHSH, CDR2 LQKENI. V trimming: 3 bases; J trimming: 3 bases; junction bases outside the gene matches: 3. The CDR3 is 14 amino acids.

V usage is TRBV27 and J usage is TRBJ1-3, with D perhaps TRBD1 (6 bases). The CDR3 sequence is 16 residues long. The V gene's germline CDR1 is MNHEY and CDR2 SMNVEV (reference sequence). The ends were cut back, 5 bases at V and 2 bases at J, with 16 bases in the middle. CDR3 bases: TGTGCCAGCAGTCCCCAGGGGTTGAGTGCTGGAAACACCATATATTTT. Encoded protein: CASSPQGLSAGNTIYF.

This clone has a handful of counts. V gene TRBV28 combines with J gene TRBJ1-1, with D maybe TRBD1 (5 bases). V was shortened by 4 bases and J by 4 bases, with 13 bases between the two germline ends. CDR1 is MDHEN, CDR2 SYDVKM, per germline. The CDR3 has 14 amino acids. The CDR3 sequence is CASSSGGTLTEAFF. CDR3 nucleotides: TGTGCCAGCAGTTCGGGGGGGACGCTCACTGAAGCTTTCTTT.